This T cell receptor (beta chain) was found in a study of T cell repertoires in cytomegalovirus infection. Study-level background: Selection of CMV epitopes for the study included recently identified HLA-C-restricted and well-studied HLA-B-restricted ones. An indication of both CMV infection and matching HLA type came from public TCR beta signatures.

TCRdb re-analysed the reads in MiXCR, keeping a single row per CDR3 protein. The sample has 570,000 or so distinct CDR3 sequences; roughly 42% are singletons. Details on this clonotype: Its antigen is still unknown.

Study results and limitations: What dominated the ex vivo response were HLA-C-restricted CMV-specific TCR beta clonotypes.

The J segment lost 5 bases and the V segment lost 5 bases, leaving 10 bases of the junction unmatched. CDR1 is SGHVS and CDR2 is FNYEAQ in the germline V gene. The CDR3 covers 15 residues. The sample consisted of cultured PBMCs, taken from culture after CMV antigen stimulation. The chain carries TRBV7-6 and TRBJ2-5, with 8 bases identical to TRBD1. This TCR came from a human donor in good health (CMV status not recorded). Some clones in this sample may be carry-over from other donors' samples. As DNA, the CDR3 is TGTGCCAGCAGCCTGTCCCAGGGGGCGGTGGAGACCCAGTACTTC. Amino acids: CASSLSQGAVETQYF.